This passage covers 25 T cell receptor beta chains from one sample sequenced in a study of cytomegalovirus exposure and HLA in healthy donors. The PCR used 60 Vbeta and 13 Jbeta primers. Generated by immunoSEQ multiplex PCR, the TCRdb table keeps only in-frame clones and is missing some. In all, the sample yields 200,000 to 250,000 clones. The sequenced sample consisted of PBMCs. The receptors stem from a woman under 40 in good health and CMV-seropositive.

The rearrangement links TRBV7-8 to TRBJ2-1; 8 nucleotides agree with TRBD2. This CDR3 contains 16 residues. V lost 2 bases to trimming and J lost 4 bases; unmatched junction nucleotides: 7. The germline CDR1 and CDR2 sequences are SGHVS and FQNEAQ. Written as DNA, the CDR3 is TGTGCCAGCAGCTTAAGGCTAGCGGGCCTATACAATGAGCAGTTCTTC. Translating it yields CASSLRLAGLYNEQFF. The variable domain in full, with the rest retrieved from reference TRBV7-8 and TRBJ2-1, is GAGVSQSPRYKVAKRGQDVALRCDPISGHVSLFWYQQALGQGPEFLTYFQNEAQLDKSGLPSDRFFAERPEGSVSTLKIQRTQQEDSAVYLCASSLRLAGLYNEQFFGPGTRLTVL.

The chain recombines TRBV10-3 with TRBJ1-2; possible D gene TRBD1, 6 bases. The ends were cut back, 3 bases at V and 6 bases at J, with 14 bases in the middle. Per the germline V gene, CDR1 is ENHRY and CDR2 is SYGVKD. The CDR3 spans 14 residues. CDR3 bases: TGTGCCATCAGTGACCCAGGGGAAGTAAATGGCTACACCTTC. Translating gives CAISDPGEVNGYTF.

This chain connects TRBV6-5 to TRBJ2-3; 7 bases map to TRBD1. The CDR3 length is 13 residues. The V gene end was trimmed by 9 bases and the J gene end by 0 bases; junction bases not matched to a gene: 3. Per the germline V gene, CDR1 is MNHEY and CDR2 is SVGAGI. In nucleotides, the CDR3 is TGTGCCAGTTCGGACAGGAGCACAGATACGCAGTATTTT. Translating it yields CASSDRSTDTQYF.

The rearrangement joins TRBV5-1 to TRBJ1-1; 7 nucleotides line up with TRBD1. CDR1 SGHRS and CDR2 YFSETQ come from the germline V gene. This CDR3 spans 15 amino acids. V was pared by 3 bases and J by 0 bases, with 5 bases of the junction left unmatched. Here the CDR3 reads CASSSRDSLNTEAFF. DNA of the CDR3: TGCGCCAGCAGCTCTCGGGACAGCCTGAACACTGAAGCTTTCTTT.

V gene TRBV5-8 combines with J gene TRBJ2-1; D may be TRBD1 (6 bases). V dropped 3 bases and J dropped 3 bases, with 16 bases sitting between them. The germline V gene encodes CDR1 SGHTS and CDR2 YDEGEE. The CDR3 is made up of 16 amino acids. The CDR3 protein is CASSSYEGHLYNEQFF. The CDR3 bases are TGTGCCAGCAGCTCCTACGAGGGACACCTCTACAATGAGCAGTTCTTC.

The V call is TRBV6-5, the J call TRBJ1-2; 7 bases agree with TRBD1. Germline V lookup: CDR1 MNHEY, CDR2 SVGAGI. The V segment lost 0 bases and the J segment 4 bases; nucleotides outside the gene matches: 8. This CDR3 is 16 amino acids long. The CDR3 DNA follows: TGTGCCAGCAGTTACTCGGGCGACAGGGATCGCTATGGCTACACCTTC. This gives the protein CASSYSGDRDRYGYTF.

The chain carries TRBV28 and TRBJ2-3; TRBD2 agrees at 9 bases. CDR1 and CDR2 from the germline V gene are MDHEN and SYDVKM. The ends lost 1 base at V and 6 bases at J; junction bases unmatched: 14. The CDR3 extends over 18 amino acids. The CDR3 spells CASSLFESGLASPDTQYF. The CDR3 DNA reads as TGTGCCAGCAGTTTATTTGAGTCGGGACTAGCTAGCCCCGATACGCAGTATTTT.

The chain uses TRBV18 and TRBJ1-4; D is undetermined. CDR3 size: 13 residues. Germline-derived CDR1 and CDR2 are KGHSH and LQKENI. The ends were cut back, 2 bases at V and 8 bases at J, with 9 bases in the middle. The CDR3 DNA follows: TGTGCCAGCTCACCAAGCGCGCGGGAAAAACTGTTTTTT. As protein: CASSPSAREKLFF.

V usage is TRBV5-1 and J usage is TRBJ1-2, with TRBD1 matching 7 bases. The J segment lost 7 bases and the V segment lost 4 bases, leaving 10 bases of the junction unmatched. The CDR3 is 14 residues long. Per the germline V gene, CDR1 is SGHRS and CDR2 is YFSETQ. The CDR3 nucleotides read TGCGCCAGCAGCGTAGATACAGGGGTCGGTGGCTACACCTTC. Residues: CASSVDTGVGGYTF.

The chain employs TRBV29-1 and TRBJ2-5; D may be TRBD2 (6 bases). The CDR3 has 12 amino acids. Trimming removed 1 base from V and 6 bases from J, with 9 bases in between. Germline loops: CDR1 SQVTM, CDR2 ANQGSEA. CDR3 protein: CSVEGRGKTQYF. The CDR3 DNA follows: TGCAGCGTTGAAGGGAGGGGAAAGACCCAGTACTTC.

The chain joins TRBV10-1 to TRBJ2-2; TRBD1 matches 11 bases. Germline V gene lookup returns CDR1 WNHNN and CDR2 SYGVQD (reference sequence). The CDR3 totals 17 residues. J gave up 0 bases and V 4 bases, and 4 bases lay outside the gene matches. Written as DNA, the CDR3 is TGCGCCAGCAGTGGGACAGGGGGCTCTACGAACACCGGGGAGCTGTTTTTT. It codes for CASSGTGGSTNTGELFF.

This chain connects TRBV19 to TRBJ2-1, with D tentatively TRBD2 (6 bases). CDR1 and CDR2 (germline): LNHDA, SQIVND (reference sequence). This CDR3 is 15 amino acids long. V was trimmed by 5 bases and J by 4 bases, leaving 15 bases between them. CDR3 sequence (DNA): TGTGCCAGTAGTCTACGGGACTTGTTGTACAATGAGCAGTTCTTC. Its protein is CASSLRDLLYNEQFF.

The rearrangement joins TRBV18 to TRBJ1-1, with D perhaps matching TRBD1 (5 bases). CDR3 length: 12 amino acids. The ends were cut back, 2 bases at V and 8 bases at J, with 9 bases in the middle. Germline CDR1 KGHSH, CDR2 LQKENI. The DNA of the CDR3 is TGTGCCAGCTCACCAGCTGGGGCCGAAGCTTTCTTT. Translating gives CASSPAGAEAFF.

This chain's CDR3 is CASRPLGGGAFKYF. The CDR3 DNA reads as TGTGCCAGCAGGCCTCTGGGCGGGGGGGCCTTTAAGTATTTT. This chain joins TRBV11-2 and TRBJ2-3, with TRBD2 matching 9 bases. Germline assignment: CDR1 SGHAT and CDR2 FQNNGV. The CDR3 sequence is 14 residues long. The junction had 14 bases not matched to a gene; V was cut back by 6 bases and J by 13 bases.

The chain links TRBV5-1 to TRBJ2-7, with 8 bases that match TRBD2. The CDR3 runs to 15 residues. Germline assignment: CDR1 SGHRS and CDR2 YFSETQ. V was pared by 0 bases and J by 2 bases, with 4 bases of the junction left unmatched. In DNA form, the CDR3 reads TGCGCCAGCAGCTTGGGCCGGGGGGGCGCCTACGAGCAGTACTTC. Protein: CASSLGRGGAYEQYF.

Comment on this clone: Different DNA sequences within this sample yield the same CDR3. The chain joins TRBV2 to TRBJ1-5, with a possible D match to TRBD1 (5 bases). This CDR3 contains 16 residues. Per the germline V gene, CDR1 is SNHLY and CDR2 is FYNNEI. V was trimmed by 11 bases and J by 0 bases, leaving 20 bases between them. CDR3: CAVSGHLLNSNQPQHF. The CDR3 DNA is TGTGCCGTCTCAGGACACCTTCTAAATAGCAATCAGCCCCAGCATTTT.

The V call is TRBV19, the J call TRBJ1-2; a possible D gene is TRBD1 (5 bases). This CDR3 region has 16 residues. Between the trimmed V and J ends, which lost 5 bases and 3 bases, there was a span of 19 bases. Germline V gene sequence: CDR1 LNHDA, CDR2 SQIVND (reference sequence). The CDR3 sequence is CASSRRGGAQDYGYTF. CDR3 in DNA: TGTGCCAGTAGTCGACGAGGAGGGGCACAAGACTATGGCTACACCTTC.

This sequence joins TRBV6-6 and TRBJ2-3; 10 bases map to TRBD2. Germline V CDR1 and CDR2: MNHNY, SVGAGI (reference sequence). There are 16 residues in the CDR3. V was pared by 4 bases and J by 1 base, with 5 bases of the junction left unmatched. The CDR3 sequence: CASSLAGLAGTDTQYF. As DNA, the CDR3 is TGTGCCAGCAGTTTAGCCGGACTAGCGGGCACAGATACGCAGTATTTT.

The gene calls are TRBV6-1 and TRBJ2-3; D gene unclear. The CDR3 totals 15 residues. Trimming removed 4 bases from V and 1 base from J, with 12 bases in between. The germline V gene encodes CDR1 MNHNS and CDR2 SASEGT. The CDR3 coding sequence is TGTGCCAGCAGTGTGGTCGGTAAACGCACAGATACGCAGTATTTT. Encoded protein: CASSVVGKRTDTQYF.

The gene calls are TRBV7-9 and TRBJ1-3; D may be TRBD1 (6 bases). The CDR3 loop spans 15 amino acids. Germline CDR1 reads SEHNR; CDR2 reads FQNEAQ (reference sequence). V was pared by 5 bases and J by 0 bases, with 11 bases between. CDR3 DNA: TGTGCCAGCAGCACCCCCAGGGGCTCTGGAAACACCATATATTTT. This codes for CASSTPRGSGNTIYF.

This chain links TRBV28 with TRBJ1-4; D may be TRBD1 (6 bases). Per germline, CDR1 MDHEN and CDR2 SYDVKM. V lost 4 bases and J lost 6, with 12 bases in between. This CDR3 is 14 amino acids long. The CDR3 DNA reads TGTGCCAGCAGTTCCACAGGGATGGATGAAAAACTGTTTTTT. Translating gives CASSSTGMDEKLFF. Supplemented by reference TRBV28 and TRBJ1-4, the full variable domain reads DVKVTQSSRYLVKRTGEKVFLECVQDMDHENMFWYRQDPGLGLRLIYFSYDVKMKEKGDIPEGYSVSREKKERFSLILESASTNQTSMYLCASSSTGMDEKLFFGSGTQLSVL.

The V gene is TRBV6-5, the J gene TRBJ1-5, with D perhaps TRBD1 (6 bases). CDR1 and CDR2 (germline): MNHEY, SVGAGI. CDR3 length: 14 amino acids. V gave up 6 bases and J gave up 5 bases, with 14 bases separating them. The CDR3 DNA sequence: TGTGCCAGCAGGCTACAGGGAATAGATCAGCCCCAGCATTTT. It yields the protein CASRLQGIDQPQHF.

This sequence joins TRBV6-5 and TRBJ1-2, with 7 bases identical to TRBD1. This CDR3 has 16 amino acids. The trim removed 0 bases at V and 2 bases at J, leaving 6 bases unmatched. Germline V gene sequence: CDR1 MNHEY, CDR2 SVGAGI. CDR3 amino acids: CASSYSEQGPNYGYTF. CDR3 nucleotide sequence: TGTGCCAGCAGTTACTCTGAACAGGGGCCGAACTATGGCTACACCTTC.

The V gene is TRBV6-1, the J gene TRBJ2-7; D is perhaps TRBD2 (6 bases). The CDR3 covers 17 residues. Germline V lookup: CDR1 MNHNS, CDR2 SASEGT. Trimming shortened V by 0 bases and J by 2 bases, and 17 bases separated the two germline ends. CDR3 sequence reads: CASSEAGRGYFAYEQYF. CDR3 nucleotide sequence: TGTGCCAGCAGTGAAGCTGGTCGGGGGTACTTTGCCTACGAGCAGTACTTC.

The chain has TRBV10-3 and TRBJ2-5, with TRBD1 matching over 7 bases. The CDR3 covers 15 residues. Germline assignment: CDR1 ENHRY and CDR2 SYGVKD. J gave up 4 bases and V 3 bases, and 8 bases lay outside the gene matches. CDR3 amino acids: CAISDTKGAGETQYF. The CDR3 DNA reads as TGTGCCATCAGTGACACCAAGGGGGCGGGAGAGACCCAGTACTTC.